This T cell receptor (beta chain) was sequenced during a study of cytomegalovirus exposure and HLA in healthy donors. Study-level information: Most genotyped donors, roughly 80% of roughly 400, had Caucasian-associated genetic ancestry. Broader study findings: Segments of the TCR beta V type were, in most cases, productive about 87% or about 30% of the time in an earlier analysis. Researchers reported in a later analysis that common viral pathogens appeared linked to several top clusters.

13 Jbeta primers and 60 Vbeta primers were used for the PCR. Only in-frame clones appear in the TCRdb table, and some are missing; sequencing was by immunoSEQ multiplex PCR. This table holds tens of thousands of clones. CDR3 size: 16 residues. V was trimmed by 0 bases and J by 0 bases, leaving 11 bases between them. The germline gives CDR1 MNHEY, CDR2 SVGAGI. Notes on this clone: The target antigen is unknown.

This cohort consisted of healthy bone marrow donors. This TCR was recovered from a man aged 35 to 55 in good health and CMV-seronegative. The sequenced sample consisted of PBMCs. The genes are TRBV6-5 and TRBJ1-2; D is undetermined. This chain's CDR3 is CASSYSVQKTNYGYTF. The CDR3 coding sequence is TGTGCCAGCAGTTACTCGGTTCAGAAAACTAACTATGGCTACACCTTC.